This TCR beta chain was sequenced in a study of response to subunit inactivated influenza vaccine. In TCRdb, the RT-PCR reads were re-called with MiXCR into one record per CDR3 protein. The sample records roughly 790,000 distinct CDR3 sequences, around 20% being singletons. The CDR3 has 15 residues. CDR1 is MNHEY, CDR2 SMNVEV, per germline (reference sequence). V was clipped by 6 bases and J by 5 bases, with 16 bases between them. The receptor's source is a man aged 45-65 years who received an inactivated influenza vaccine. The source was PBMCs from blood, collected roughly 5 days after vaccination. The chain couples TRBV27 to TRBJ1-4, with D perhaps matching TRBD1 (6 bases). CDR3 amino acids: CASRGSGALNEKLFF. The CDR3 DNA sequence: TGTGCCAGCAGGGGCTCAGGGGCCCTAAATGAAAAACTGTTTTTT.